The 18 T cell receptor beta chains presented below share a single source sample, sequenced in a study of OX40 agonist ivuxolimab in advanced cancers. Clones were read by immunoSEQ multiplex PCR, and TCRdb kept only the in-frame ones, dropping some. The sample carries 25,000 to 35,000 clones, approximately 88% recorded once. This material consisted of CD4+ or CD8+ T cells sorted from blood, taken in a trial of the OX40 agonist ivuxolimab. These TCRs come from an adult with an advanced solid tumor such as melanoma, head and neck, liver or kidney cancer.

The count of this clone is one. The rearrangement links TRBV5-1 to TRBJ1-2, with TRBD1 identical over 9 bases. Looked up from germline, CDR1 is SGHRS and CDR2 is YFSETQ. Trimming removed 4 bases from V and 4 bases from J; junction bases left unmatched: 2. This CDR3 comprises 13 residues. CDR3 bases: TGCGCCAGCAGCGGGACAGGGTCCTATGGCTACACCTTC. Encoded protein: CASSGTGSYGYTF.

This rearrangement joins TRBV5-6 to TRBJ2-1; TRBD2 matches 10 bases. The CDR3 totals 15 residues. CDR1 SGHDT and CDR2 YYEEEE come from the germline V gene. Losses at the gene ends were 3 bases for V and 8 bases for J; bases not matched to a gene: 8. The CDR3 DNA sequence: TGTGCCAGCAGCTCACCGGGACTAGCGATCGATGAGCAGTTCTTC. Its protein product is CASSSPGLAIDEQFF.

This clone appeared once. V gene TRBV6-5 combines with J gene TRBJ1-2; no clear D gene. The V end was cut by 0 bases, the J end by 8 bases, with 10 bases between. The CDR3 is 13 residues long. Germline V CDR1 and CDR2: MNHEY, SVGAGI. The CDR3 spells CASSYSRGIGYTF. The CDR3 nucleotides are TGTGCCAGCAGTTACTCTAGAGGGATCGGCTACACCTTC.

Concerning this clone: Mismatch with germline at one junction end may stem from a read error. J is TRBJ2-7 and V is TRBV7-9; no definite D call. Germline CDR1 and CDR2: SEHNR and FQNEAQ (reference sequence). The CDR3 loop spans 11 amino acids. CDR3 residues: CASTLSDEQYF. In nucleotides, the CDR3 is TGTGCCAGCACCTTATCGGACGAGCAGTACTTC.

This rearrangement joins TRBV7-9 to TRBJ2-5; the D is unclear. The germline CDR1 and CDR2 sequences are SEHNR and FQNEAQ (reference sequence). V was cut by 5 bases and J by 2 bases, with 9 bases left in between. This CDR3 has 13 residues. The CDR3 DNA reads TGTGCCAGCAGCCCCCGGCGACAAGAGACCCAGTACTTC. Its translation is CASSPRRQETQYF.

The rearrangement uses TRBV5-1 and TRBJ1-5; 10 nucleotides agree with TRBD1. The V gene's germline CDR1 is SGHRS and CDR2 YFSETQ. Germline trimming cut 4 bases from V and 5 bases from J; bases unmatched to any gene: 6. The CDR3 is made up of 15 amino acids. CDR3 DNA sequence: TGCGCCAGCAGCAGGGGGACAGGGGAAGATCAGCCCCAGCATTTT. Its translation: CASSRGTGEDQPQHF.

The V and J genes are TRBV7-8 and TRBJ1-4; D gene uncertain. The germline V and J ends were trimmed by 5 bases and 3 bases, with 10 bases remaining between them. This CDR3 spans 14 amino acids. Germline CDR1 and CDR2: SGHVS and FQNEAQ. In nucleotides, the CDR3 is TGTGCCAGCAGCCCTGGTTTGTCTAATGAAAAACTGTTTTTT. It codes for CASSPGLSNEKLFF.

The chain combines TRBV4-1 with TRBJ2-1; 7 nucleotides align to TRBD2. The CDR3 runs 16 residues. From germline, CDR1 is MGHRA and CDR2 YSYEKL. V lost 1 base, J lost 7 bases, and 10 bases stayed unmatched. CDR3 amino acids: CASSQAGQIGGNEQFF. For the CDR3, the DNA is TGCGCCAGCAGCCAAGCGGGCCAGATCGGGGGGAATGAGCAGTTCTTC.

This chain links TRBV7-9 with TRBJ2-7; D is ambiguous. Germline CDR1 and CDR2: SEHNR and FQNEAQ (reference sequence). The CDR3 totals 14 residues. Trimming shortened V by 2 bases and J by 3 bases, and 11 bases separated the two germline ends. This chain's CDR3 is CASSLPLRGYEQYF. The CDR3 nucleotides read TGTGCCAGCAGCTTACCCTTACGCGGCTACGAGCAGTACTTC.

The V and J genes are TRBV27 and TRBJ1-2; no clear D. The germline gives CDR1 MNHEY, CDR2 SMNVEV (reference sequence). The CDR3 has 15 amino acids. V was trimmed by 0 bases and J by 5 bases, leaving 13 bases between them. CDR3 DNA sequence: TGTGCCAGCAGTTTATCGAAGCCAGGCCTTTATGGCTACACCTTC. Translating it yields CASSLSKPGLYGYTF.

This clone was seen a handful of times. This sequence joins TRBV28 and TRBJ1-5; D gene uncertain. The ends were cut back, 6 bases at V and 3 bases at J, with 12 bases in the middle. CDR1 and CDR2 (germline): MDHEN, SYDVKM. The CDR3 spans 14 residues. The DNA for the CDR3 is TGTGCCAGCAGATTAGGCAGGTACAATCAGCCCCAGCATTTT. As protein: CASRLGRYNQPQHF.

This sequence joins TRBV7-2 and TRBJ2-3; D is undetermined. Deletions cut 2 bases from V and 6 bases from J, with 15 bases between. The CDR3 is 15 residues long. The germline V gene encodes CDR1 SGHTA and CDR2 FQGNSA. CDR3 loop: CASSLPTGPTDTQYF. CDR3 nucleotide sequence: TGTGCCAGCAGCTTACCGACCGGGCCGACGGATACGCAGTATTTT.

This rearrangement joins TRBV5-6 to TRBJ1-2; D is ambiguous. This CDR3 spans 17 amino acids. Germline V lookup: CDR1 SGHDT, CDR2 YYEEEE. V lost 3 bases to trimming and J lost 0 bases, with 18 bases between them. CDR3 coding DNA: TGTGCCAGCAGCTATCCGGGCCAGGCCGCCCCTAACTATGGCTACACCTTC. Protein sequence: CASSYPGQAAPNYGYTF.

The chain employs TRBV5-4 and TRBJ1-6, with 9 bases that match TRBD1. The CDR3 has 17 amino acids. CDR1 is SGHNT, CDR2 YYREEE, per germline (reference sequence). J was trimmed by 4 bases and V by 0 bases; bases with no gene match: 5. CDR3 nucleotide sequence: TGTGCCAGCAGCTTGGTTGTTGGGACAGGGTATAATTCACCCCTCCACTTT. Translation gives CASSLVVGTGYNSPLHF.

The CDR3 reads CSASRGWEAFF. In DNA form, the CDR3 reads TGCAGTGCTAGCAGGGGATGGGAAGCTTTCTTT. The chain links TRBV20-1 to TRBJ1-1; D is possibly TRBD1 (6 bases). This CDR3 is built from 11 residues. The V gene lost 3 bases and the J gene lost 8 bases, with 10 bases spanning the gap. Looked up from germline, CDR1 is DFQATT and CDR2 is SNEGSKA (reference sequence).

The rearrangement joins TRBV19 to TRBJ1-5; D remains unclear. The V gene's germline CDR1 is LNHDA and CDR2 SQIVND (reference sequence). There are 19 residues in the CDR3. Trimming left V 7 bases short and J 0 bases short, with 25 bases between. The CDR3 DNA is TGTGCCAGTACAGCAGCGGGCCGGGAAGAGGCATATAGCAATCAGCCCCAGCATTTT. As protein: CASTAAGREEAYSNQPQHF.

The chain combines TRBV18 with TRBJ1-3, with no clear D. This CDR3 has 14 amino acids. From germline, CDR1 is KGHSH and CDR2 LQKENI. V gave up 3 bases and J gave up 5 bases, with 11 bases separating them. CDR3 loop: CASSPAAGRNTIYF. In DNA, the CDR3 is TGTGCCAGCTCACCTGCAGCTGGTAGAAACACCATATATTTT.

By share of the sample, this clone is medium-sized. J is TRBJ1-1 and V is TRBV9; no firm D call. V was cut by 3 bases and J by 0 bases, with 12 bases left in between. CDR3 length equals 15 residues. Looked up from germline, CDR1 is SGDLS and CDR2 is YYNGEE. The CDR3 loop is CASSGAELLNTEAFF. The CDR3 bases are TGTGCCAGCAGCGGTGCAGAACTTTTGAACACTGAAGCTTTCTTT.